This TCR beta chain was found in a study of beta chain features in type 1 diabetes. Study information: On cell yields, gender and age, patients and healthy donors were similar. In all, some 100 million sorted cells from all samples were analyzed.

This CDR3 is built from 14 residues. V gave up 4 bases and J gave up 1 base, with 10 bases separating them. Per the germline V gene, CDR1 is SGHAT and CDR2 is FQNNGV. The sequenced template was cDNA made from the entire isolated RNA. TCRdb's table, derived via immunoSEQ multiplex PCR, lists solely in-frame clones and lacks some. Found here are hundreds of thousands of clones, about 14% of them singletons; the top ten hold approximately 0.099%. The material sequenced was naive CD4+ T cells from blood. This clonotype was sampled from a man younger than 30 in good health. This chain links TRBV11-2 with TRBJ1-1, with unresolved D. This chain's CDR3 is CASSSKVKNTEAFF. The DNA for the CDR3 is TGTGCCAGCAGCTCGAAAGTCAAGAACACTGAAGCTTTCTTT.